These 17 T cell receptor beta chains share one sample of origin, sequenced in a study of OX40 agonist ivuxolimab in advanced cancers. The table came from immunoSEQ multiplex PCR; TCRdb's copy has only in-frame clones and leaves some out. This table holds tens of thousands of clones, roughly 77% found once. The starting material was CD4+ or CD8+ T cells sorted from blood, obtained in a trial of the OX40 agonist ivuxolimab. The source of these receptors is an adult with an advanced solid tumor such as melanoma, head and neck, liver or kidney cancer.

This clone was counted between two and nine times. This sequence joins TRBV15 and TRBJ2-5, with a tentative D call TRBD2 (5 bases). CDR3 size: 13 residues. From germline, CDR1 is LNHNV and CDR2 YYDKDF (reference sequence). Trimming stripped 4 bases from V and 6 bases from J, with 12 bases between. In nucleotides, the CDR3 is TGTGCCACCAGCAAACCACCGGGGAAGACCCAGTACTTC. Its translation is CATSKPPGKTQYF.

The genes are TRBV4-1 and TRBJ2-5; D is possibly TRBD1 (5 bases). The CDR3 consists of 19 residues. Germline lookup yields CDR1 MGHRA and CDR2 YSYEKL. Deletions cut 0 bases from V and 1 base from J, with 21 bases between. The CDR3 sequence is CASSQELRGRVVLQETQYF. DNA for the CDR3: TGCGCCAGCAGCCAAGAGTTAAGGGGCAGGGTCGTTCTCCAAGAGACCCAGTACTTC.

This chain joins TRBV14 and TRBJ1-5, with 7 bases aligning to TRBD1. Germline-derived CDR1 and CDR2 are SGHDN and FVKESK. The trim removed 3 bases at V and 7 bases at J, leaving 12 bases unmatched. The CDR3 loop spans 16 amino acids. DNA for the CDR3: TGTGCCAGCAGCCACCCCGACAGGGAAACGCGGCAGCCCCAGCATTTT. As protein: CASSHPDRETRQPQHF. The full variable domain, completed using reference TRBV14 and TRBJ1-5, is EAGVTQFPSHSVIEKGQTVTLRCDPISGHDNLYWYRRVMGKEIKFLLHFVKESKQDESGMPNNRFLAERTGGTYSTLKVQPAELEDSGVYFCASSHPDRETRQPQHFGDGTRLSIL.

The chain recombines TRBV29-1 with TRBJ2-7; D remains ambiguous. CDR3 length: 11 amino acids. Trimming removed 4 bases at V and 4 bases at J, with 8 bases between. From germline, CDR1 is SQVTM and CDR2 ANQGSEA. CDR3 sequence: CSVVLSYEQYF. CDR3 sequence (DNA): TGCAGCGTTGTATTGTCGTACGAGCAGTACTTC.

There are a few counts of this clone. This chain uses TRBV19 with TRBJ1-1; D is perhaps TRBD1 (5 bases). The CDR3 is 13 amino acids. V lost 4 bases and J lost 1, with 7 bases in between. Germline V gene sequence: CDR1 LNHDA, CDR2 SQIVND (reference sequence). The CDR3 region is CASSTQGNTEAFF. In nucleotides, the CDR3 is TGTGCCAGTAGTACTCAGGGGAACACTGAAGCTTTCTTT.

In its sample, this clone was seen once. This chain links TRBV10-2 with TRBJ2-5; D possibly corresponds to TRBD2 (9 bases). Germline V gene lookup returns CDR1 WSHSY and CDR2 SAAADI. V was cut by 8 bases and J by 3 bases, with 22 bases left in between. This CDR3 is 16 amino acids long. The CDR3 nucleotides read TGCGCCAGCTCGAGGGACAGGCGGGGGGGGGAAGAGACCCAGTACTTC. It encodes CASSRDRRGGEETQYF.

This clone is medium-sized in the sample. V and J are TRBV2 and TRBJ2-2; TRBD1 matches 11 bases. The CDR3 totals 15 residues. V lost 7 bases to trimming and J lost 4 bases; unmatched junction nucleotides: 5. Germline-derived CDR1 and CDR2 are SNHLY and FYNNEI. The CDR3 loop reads CASTLGTGGTGELFF. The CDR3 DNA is TGTGCCAGCACGCTAGGGACAGGGGGCACCGGGGAGCTGTTTTTT.

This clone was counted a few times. The DNA for the CDR3 is TGTGCCAGCAGCAAGGGACAGAGACTTAATGAAAAACTGTTTTTT. Amino acids: CASSKGQRLNEKLFF. The genes are TRBV5-6 and TRBJ1-4, with 7 bases that match TRBD1. Germline V CDR1 and CDR2: SGHDT, YYEEEE. Trimming removed 4 bases from V and 4 bases from J; junction bases left unmatched: 7. The CDR3 extends over 15 amino acids.

The CDR3 reads CASSQLSGGAGNEQFF. The DNA of the CDR3 is TGCGCCAGCAGCCAACTTAGCGGGGGGGCTGGCAATGAGCAGTTCTTC. The chain links TRBV4-1 to TRBJ2-1, with 11 bases aligning to TRBD2. Trimming removed 2 bases from V and 6 bases from J; junction bases left unmatched: 6. The CDR3 totals 16 residues. The germline CDR1 and CDR2 sequences are MGHRA and YSYEKL.

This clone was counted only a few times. CDR3 DNA sequence: TGTGCCAGCAGCCCCAGGACAGGGGGAGAGTACGAGCAGTACTTC. Its translation: CASSPRTGGEYEQYF. The chain employs TRBV7-2 and TRBJ2-7, with 10 positions matching TRBD1. Per the germline V gene, CDR1 is SGHTA and CDR2 is FQGNSA. The CDR3 is made up of 15 amino acids. The V gene end was trimmed by 5 bases and the J gene end by 4 bases; junction bases not matched to a gene: 8.

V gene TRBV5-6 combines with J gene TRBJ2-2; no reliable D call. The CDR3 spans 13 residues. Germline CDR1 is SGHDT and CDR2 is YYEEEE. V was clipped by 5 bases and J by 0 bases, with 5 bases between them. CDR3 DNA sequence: TGTGCCAGCAGATTCGCGAACACCGGGGAGCTGTTTTTT. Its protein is CASRFANTGELFF.

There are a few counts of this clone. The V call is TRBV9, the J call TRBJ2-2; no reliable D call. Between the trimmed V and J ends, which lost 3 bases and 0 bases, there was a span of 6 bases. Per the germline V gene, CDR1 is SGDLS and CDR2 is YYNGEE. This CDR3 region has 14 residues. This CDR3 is CASSGPANTGELFF. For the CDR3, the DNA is TGTGCCAGCAGCGGACCTGCGAACACCGGGGAGCTGTTTTTT.

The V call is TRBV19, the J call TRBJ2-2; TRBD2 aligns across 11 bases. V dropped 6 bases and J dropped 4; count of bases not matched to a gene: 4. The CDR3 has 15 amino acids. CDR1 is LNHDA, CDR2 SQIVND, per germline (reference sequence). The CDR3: CASRELAGATGELFF. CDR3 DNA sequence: TGTGCCAGTAGGGAACTAGCGGGGGCCACCGGGGAGCTGTTTTTT. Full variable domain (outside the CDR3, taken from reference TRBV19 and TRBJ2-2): DGGITQSPKYLFRKEGQNVTLSCEQNLNHDAMYWYRQDPGQGLRLIYYSQIVNDFQKGDIAEGYSVSREKKESFPLTVTSAQKNPTAFYLCASRELAGATGELFFGEGSRLTVL.

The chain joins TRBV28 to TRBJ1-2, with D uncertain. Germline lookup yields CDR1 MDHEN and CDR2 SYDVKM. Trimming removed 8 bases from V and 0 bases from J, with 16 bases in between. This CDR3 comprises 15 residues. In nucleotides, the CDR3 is TGTGCCAGCTCTCCTAGGGCTAGTTCTAACTATGGCTACACCTTC. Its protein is CASSPRASSNYGYTF.

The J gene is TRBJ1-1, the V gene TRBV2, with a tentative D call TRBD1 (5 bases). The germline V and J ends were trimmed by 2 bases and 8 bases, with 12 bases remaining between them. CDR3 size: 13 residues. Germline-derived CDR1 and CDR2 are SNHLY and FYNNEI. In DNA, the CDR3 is TGTGCCAGCAGTGAAAGGCCTGAGGGGGAAGCTTTCTTT. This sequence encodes CASSERPEGEAFF. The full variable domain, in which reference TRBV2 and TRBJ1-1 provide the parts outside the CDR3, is EPEVTQTPSHQVTQMGQEVILRCVPISNHLYFYWYRQILGQKVEFLVSFYNNEISEKSEIFDDQFSVERPDGSNFTLKIRSTKLEDSAMYFCASSERPEGEAFFGQGTRLTVV.

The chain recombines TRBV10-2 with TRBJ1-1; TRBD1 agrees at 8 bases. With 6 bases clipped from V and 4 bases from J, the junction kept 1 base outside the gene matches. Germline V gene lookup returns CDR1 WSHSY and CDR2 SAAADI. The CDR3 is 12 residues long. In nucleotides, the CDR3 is TGCGCCAGCAGCGGGACAGGCACTGAAGCTTTCTTT. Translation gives CASSGTGTEAFF.

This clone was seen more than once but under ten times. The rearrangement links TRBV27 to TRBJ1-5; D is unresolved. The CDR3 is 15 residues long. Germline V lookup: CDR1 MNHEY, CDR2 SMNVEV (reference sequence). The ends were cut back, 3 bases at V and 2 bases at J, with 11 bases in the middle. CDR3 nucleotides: TGTGCCAGCAGTTTTGTGGGGATCGGCAATCAGCCCCAGCATTTT. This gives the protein CASSFVGIGNQPQHF.